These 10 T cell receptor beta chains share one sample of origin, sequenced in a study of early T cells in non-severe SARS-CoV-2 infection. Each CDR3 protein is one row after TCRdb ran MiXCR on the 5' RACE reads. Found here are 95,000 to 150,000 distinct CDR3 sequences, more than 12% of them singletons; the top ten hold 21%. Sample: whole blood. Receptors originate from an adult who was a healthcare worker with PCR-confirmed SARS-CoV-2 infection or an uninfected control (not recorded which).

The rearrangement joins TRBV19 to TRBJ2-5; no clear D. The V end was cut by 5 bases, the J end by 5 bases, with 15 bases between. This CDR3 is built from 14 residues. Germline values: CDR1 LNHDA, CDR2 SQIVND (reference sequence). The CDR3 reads CASSSQHQRETQYF. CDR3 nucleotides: TGTGCCAGTAGTTCCCAACACCAACGGGAGACCCAGTACTTC.

CDR3: CASSPPAGRTEKLFF. DNA for the CDR3: TGTGCCAGCAGCCCCCCGGCAGGGAGGACCGAAAAACTGTTTTTT. The gene calls are TRBV3-1 and TRBJ1-4; D possibly corresponds to TRBD1 (5 bases). V dropped 4 bases and J dropped 8 bases, with 17 bases sitting between them. CDR3 length: 15 residues. Germline CDR1 reads LGHDT; CDR2 reads YNNKEL (reference sequence).

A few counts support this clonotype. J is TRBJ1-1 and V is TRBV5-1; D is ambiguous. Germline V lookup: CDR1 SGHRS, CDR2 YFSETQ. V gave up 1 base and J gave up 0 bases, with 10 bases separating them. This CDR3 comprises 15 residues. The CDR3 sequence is CASSLSAGVNTEAFF. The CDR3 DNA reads TGCGCCAGCAGCTTGTCGGCAGGCGTGAACACTGAAGCTTTCTTT.

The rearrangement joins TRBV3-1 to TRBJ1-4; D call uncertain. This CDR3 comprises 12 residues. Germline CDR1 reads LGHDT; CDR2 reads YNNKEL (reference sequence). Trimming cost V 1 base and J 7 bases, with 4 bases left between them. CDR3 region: CASSQGGEKLFF. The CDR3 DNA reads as TGTGCCAGCAGCCAAGGGGGTGAAAAACTGTTTTTT.

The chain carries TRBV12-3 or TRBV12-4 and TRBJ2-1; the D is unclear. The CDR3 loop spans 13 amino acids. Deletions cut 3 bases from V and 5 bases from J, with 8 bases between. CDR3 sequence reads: CASSFAPNNEQFF. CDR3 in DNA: TGTGCCAGCAGTTTTGCCCCAAACAATGAGCAGTTCTTC.

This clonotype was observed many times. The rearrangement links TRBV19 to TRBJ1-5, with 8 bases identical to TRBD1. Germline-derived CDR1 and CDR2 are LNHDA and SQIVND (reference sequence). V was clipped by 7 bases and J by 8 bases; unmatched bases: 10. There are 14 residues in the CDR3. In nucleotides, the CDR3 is TGTGCCAGTACCCCCGGGGACAGGAGTAAGCCCCAGCATTTT. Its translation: CASTPGDRSKPQHF.

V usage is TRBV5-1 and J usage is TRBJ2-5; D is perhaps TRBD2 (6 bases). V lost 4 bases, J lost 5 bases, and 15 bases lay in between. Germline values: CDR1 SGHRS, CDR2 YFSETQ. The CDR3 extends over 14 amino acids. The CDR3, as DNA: TGCGCCAGCAGCCCTGGAGGGGAAAAGGAGACCCAGTACTTC. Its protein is CASSPGGEKETQYF. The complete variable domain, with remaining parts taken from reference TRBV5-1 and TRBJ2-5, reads KAGVTQTPRYLIKTRGQQVTLSCSPISGHRSVSWYQQTPGQGLQFLFEYFSETQRNKGNFPGRFSGRQFSNSRSEMNVSTLELGDSALYLCASSPGGEKETQYFGPGTRLLVL.

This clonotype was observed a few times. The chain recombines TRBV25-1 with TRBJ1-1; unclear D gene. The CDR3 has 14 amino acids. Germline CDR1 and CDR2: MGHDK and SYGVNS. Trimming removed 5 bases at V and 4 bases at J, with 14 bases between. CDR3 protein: CASSLSGWSTEAFF. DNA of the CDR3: TGTGCCAGCAGTTTATCGGGATGGAGCACTGAAGCTTTCTTT.

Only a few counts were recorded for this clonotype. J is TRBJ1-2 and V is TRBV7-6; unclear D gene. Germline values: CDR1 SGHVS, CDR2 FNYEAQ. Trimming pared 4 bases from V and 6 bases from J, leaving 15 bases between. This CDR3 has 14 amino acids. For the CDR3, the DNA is TGTGCCAGCAGCTCCGGACGTCAGTGGAATGGCTACACCTTC. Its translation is CASSSGRQWNGYTF.

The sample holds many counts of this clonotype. DNA of the CDR3: TGTGCCAGCAGAAGCGGAGGAGGGGCCAACGTCCTGACTTTC. It encodes CASRSGGGANVLTF. The chain employs TRBV13 and TRBJ2-6, with D possibly matching TRBD2 (5 bases). Trimming took 6 bases from V and 4 from J, leaving 10 bases between them. Per germline, CDR1 PRHDT and CDR2 FYEKMQ (reference sequence). There are 14 residues in the CDR3.